The rows below give T cell receptor beta chains drawn from one sample of a study of human T cells and chemical hapten exposure. In TCRdb, the RACE reads were re-called with MiXCR into one record per CDR3 protein. Of around 300,000 distinct CDR3 sequences listed, approximately 5.8% are singletons. Sequencing used whole blood, obtained in connection with sensitization to the hapten diphenylcyclopropenone (DPC). The source is a woman aged 18 to 35 with alopecia areata. Some clones in this sample may be carry-over from other donors' samples. Both conserved end residues are part of each CDR3. A D gene is named only where the DNA matches it firmly. The listing skips clone size in some rows; elsewhere it reads once, few, many or a size class.

TRBJ2-2,TRBV7-3,many,-,TGTGCCAGCAGCTTAGAACCCGGGGGCTTGACCGGGGAGCTGTTTTTT,CASSLEPGGLTGELFF
TRBJ1-2,TRBV5-6,-,-,TGTGTCAGCAGCTTGAGGGGCAGGGAGAGCTATGGCTACACCTTC,CVSSLRGRESYGYTF
TRBJ1-1,TRBV5-6,-,-,TGTGCCAGCAGCGGGGCCGCGGACACCACTGAAGCTTTCTTT,CASSGAADTTEAFF
TRBJ2-7,TRBV7-2,-,-,TGTGCCAGCAGTAGGGCAGCCTACGAGCAGTACTTC,CASSRAAYEQYF
TRBJ2-7,TRBV10-3,many,-,TGTGCCATCAGTGAGTCGACTCCCTACGAGCAGTACTTC,CAISESTPYEQYF
TRBJ1-6,TRBV10-3,-,TRBD1,TGTGCCAGTGGGACAGCTGATAATTCACCCCTCCACTTT,CASGTADNSPLHF
TRBJ1-6,TRBV21-1,few,-,TGTGCCAGCCACGCGTCCGTGAGTTCACCCCTCCACTTT,CASHASVSSPLHF
TRBJ1-6,TRBV6-5,few,-,TGTGCCAGCAGCCCCGAAGGCACCTCAGGCAATTCACCCCTCCACTTT,CASSPEGTSGNSPLHF
TRBJ1-4,TRBV20-1,few,-,TGCAGCTATCCTAGGGACGACGAAAAACTGTTTTTT,CSYPRDDEKLFF
TRBJ2-3,TRBV6-2/TRBV6-3,many,-,TGTGCCACCTACGATTCTACGCAGTATTTT,CATYDSTQYF
TRBJ1-4,TRBV18,few,-,TGTGCCAGCTCACCCCGGGACTTTAATGAAAAACTGTTTTTT,CASSPRDFNEKLFF
TRBJ1-6,TRBV3-1,few,-,TGTGCCAGCAGCCAAATTCCCGCGAAAACACCCCTCCACTTT,CASSQIPAKTPLHF
TRBJ2-6,TRBV7-9,few,TRBD1,TGTGCCAGCAGGGCACAGGGGGCAGGGGCCAACGTCCTGACTTTC,CASRAQGAGANVLTF
TRBJ2-7,TRBV6-6,-,-,TGTGCCAGCAGAACCAAACTAGGGATCCACGAGCAGTACTTC,CASRTKLGIHEQYF
TRBJ1-5,TRBV9,many,TRBD1,TGTGCCAGCAGTTACAGTGGGGGACAGGGGCCGGGTCAGCCCCAGCATTTT,CASSYSGGQGPGQPQHF
TRBJ1-1,TRBV7-8,many,-,TGTGCCAGCAGCTTAGACAGTCTGCTGGGCACTGAAGCTTTCTTT,CASSLDSLLGTEAFF
TRBJ2-3,TRBV25-1,few,TRBD2,TGTGCCAGCAGTGAAGCCCCACGGCTAGCGGGGCGCACAGATACGCAGTATTTT,CASSEAPRLAGRTDTQYF
TRBJ1-5,TRBV12-5,few,-,TGTGCTAGTGGTTTGGTGGTTGGGGGGAATCAGCCCCAGCATTTT,CASGLVVGGNQPQHF
TRBJ1-5,TRBV6-6,few,-,TGTGCCAGCAGTCCACGACCGGGACAAAATCAGCCCCAGCATTTT,CASSPRPGQNQPQHF
TRBJ2-7,TRBV28,-,-,TGTGCCAGCAGTTTAAGCAGTTCCTACGAGCAGTACTTC,CASSLSSSYEQYF
TRBJ2-3,TRBV13,-,TRBD1,TGTGCCAGCAGCCGCCGCCAGGGGACAGGGGGCACAGATACGCAGTATTTT,CASSRRQGTGGTDTQYF
TRBJ1-6,TRBV7-9,many,-,TGTGCCAGCAGCTTATCTGGGCAGGGAAACTCACCCCTCCACTTT,CASSLSGQGNSPLHF
TRBJ1-2,TRBV28,few,-,TGTGCCAGCAGCGCAGTGAACTATGGCTACACCTTC,CASSAVNYGYTF
TRBJ2-3,TRBV6-5,medium-sized,TRBD2,TGTGCCAGCAGTTACCCGGCTAGCGGGGGGTCAGATACGCAGTATTTT,CASSYPASGGSDTQYF
TRBJ1-2,TRBV5-1,few,TRBD1,TGCGCCAGCAGCCCCGGACAGGAACTCTATGGCTACACCTTC,CASSPGQELYGYTF
TRBJ2-3,TRBV2,many,-,TGTGCCAGCAGTGATTATCGCCGCCCGGGGGATACGCAGTATTTT,CASSDYRRPGDTQYF
TRBJ2-5,TRBV10-3,-,-,TGTGCCACAAAGGAGGCTAGCTTTGGTCAAGAGACCCAGTACTTC,CATKEASFGQETQYF
TRBJ1-5,TRBV30,-,-,TGTGCCTGGAGTGGCCAGCCCCAGCATTTT,CAWSGQPQHF
TRBJ2-2,TRBV6-5,many,-,TGTGCCAGCAGGGGACGAGACAGCTTTTCCGGGGAGCTGTTTTTT,CASRGRDSFSGELFF
TRBJ2-3,TRBV20-1,many,-,TGCAGTGCTGGGAGTCGCACAGATACGCAGTATTTT,CSAGSRTDTQYF
TRBJ2-1,TRBV28,many,-,TGTGCCAGCAGTCCCGGGACCAGGGATGAGCAGTTCTTC,CASSPGTRDEQFF
TRBJ1-4,TRBV2,many,TRBD1,TGTGCCAGTCAGGGGGCGCTTGATGAAAAACTGTTTTTT,CASQGALDEKLFF
TRBJ2-3,TRBV7-9,many,-,TGTGCCAGCAGCTCCTACAATCAAGGTGAGGATACGCAGTATTTT,CASSSYNQGEDTQYF
TRBJ2-1,TRBV29-1,-,-,TGCAGCGTTGAAGAGCAGAGCGATGAGCAGTTCTTC,CSVEEQSDEQFF
TRBJ2-3,TRBV10-3,many,TRBD2,TGTGCCATCAGTGAGGGACTAGCGGGCACAGATACGCAGTATTTT,CAISEGLAGTDTQYF
TRBJ1-1,TRBV4-2,many,-,TGTGCCAGCAGCCAACTTGCCGGGCGACCTGAAGCTTTCTTT,CASSQLAGRPEAFF
TRBJ1-6,TRBV27,-,-,TGTGCCAGCAGTTTCGGATTAACGGAGTATAATTCACCCCTCCACTTT,CASSFGLTEYNSPLHF
TRBJ2-4,TRBV6-6,few,TRBD1,TGTGCCAGCAGTTCCTTGCCAGGGACAGGGGGGAAAAACATTCAGTACTTC,CASSSLPGTGGKNIQYF
TRBJ2-2,TRBV9,few,-,TGTGCCAGCAGACTCGGGGAATCTCTAATGACCGGGGAGCTGTTTTTT,CASRLGESLMTGELFF
TRBJ1-2,TRBV14,few,-,TGTGCCAGCAGCCAAGCCTGGATGGGGAACTATGGCTACACCTTC,CASSQAWMGNYGYTF
TRBJ2-3,TRBV7-2,few,TRBD2,TGTGCCAGCAGCTTGCGAGTCGCTAGCGGGGGCTGGAATTTT,CASSLRVASGGWNF
TRBJ2-1,TRBV27,many,-,TGTGCCAGCAGCATAACTCGGGGTGACTACAATGAGCAGTTCTTC,CASSITRGDYNEQFF
TRBJ2-7,TRBV6-2/TRBV6-3,few,-,TGTGCCAGCAATCGGGCCCCCTACGAGCAGTACTTC,CASNRAPYEQYF
TRBJ1-1,TRBV6-5,few,TRBD1,TGTGCCAGCATGGGGGACAGTCGGAGGGCTGAAGCTTTCTTT,CASMGDSRRAEAFF
TRBJ2-7,TRBV4-3,medium-sized,-,TGTGCCAGCAGCCAAGAAACGGGGTTCTCCTACGAGCAGTACTTC,CASSQETGFSYEQYF
TRBJ1-4,TRBV4-1,few,-,TGCGCCAGCAGCCAAGAAGGGGGTATTAATGAAAAACTGTTTTTT,CASSQEGGINEKLFF